This T cell receptor beta chain was captured in a study of molecular identifiers for immune sequencing clone quantification. Broader study findings: Clones of above 20 RNA copies carried over 99% of effector molecules; in naive cells they carried under 1%.

Trimming took 5 bases from V and 6 from J, leaving 13 bases between them. The CDR3 contains 14 residues. Germline V CDR1 and CDR2: MNHEY, SVGAGI. This clonotype was recorded at least ten times. As yet, its antigen is unknown. Naive CD8 library inputs spanned roughly 17,000 to 1,100,000 sorted cells and 10%, 30% or 50% RNA. CD8+CD4-CCR7+CD45RA+ cells were sorted as naive CD8 T cells. TCRdb called the PCR reads again in MiXCR, with one record for every CDR3 protein. The sample yields about half a million distinct CDR3 sequences, about a quarter seen once. This clonotype was sampled from a human donor in good health. Some libraries in this study had Jurkat cell RNA spiked in. This chain links TRBV6-5 with TRBJ1-4; no definite D call. The sample comprised naive CD8+ T cells from blood, with Jurkat cell RNA spiked in. Noted subset: FACS-sorted CD8+CD4-CCR7+CD45RA+ naive T cells. The CDR3 sequence is CASSDGVNHEKLFF. CDR3 in DNA: TGTGCCAGCAGTGACGGAGTAAATCATGAAAAACTGTTTTTT.